This TCR beta chain was captured by sequencing in a study of blood T cell repertoires in COVID-19. Study details: The analysed material was cDNA or gDNA that came from T cells, B-cell-depleted T cells, or PBMCs.

V gave up 3 bases and J gave up 4 bases, with 16 bases separating them. This CDR3 is built from 15 residues. Germline lookup yields CDR1 LGHDT and CDR2 YNNKEL (reference sequence). Source study methods: Counts of nucleated cells, estimated from reference gene primer amplification, were obtained. Assay: immunoSEQ multiplex PCR; the TCRdb copy retains only in-frame clones and omits some. Clonal size and the V and J genes are those of that table, whereas D and trimming came from the DNA. The sample holds roughly 130,000 clones, roughly 80% seen once. Source material: PBMCs or T cells enriched from blood (not recorded which). This sequence was found in a man aged 40-50 years with acute COVID-19. The chain carries TRBV3-1 (or the pseudogene TRBV3-2) and TRBJ2-7; D gene unclear. DNA of the CDR3: TGTGCCAGCAGCCACCAGGTGGCTATCCTATACGAGCAGTACTTC. Translating it yields CASSHQVAILYEQYF.